Sequencing of this TCR beta chain was carried out in a study of CD8 T cells in Susac syndrome. It was with random hexamers that 0.5 to 1 ug RNA was reverse transcribed. TCRdb redid the calling of the immunoSEQ multiplex PCR reads with MiXCR, one entry per CDR3 protein. The data contain under 250,000 distinct CDR3 sequences, 93% of them singletons. Looked up from germline, CDR1 is MNHEY and CDR2 is SVGEGT. There are 12 residues in the CDR3. Between the trimmed V and J ends, which lost 7 bases and 9 bases, there was a span of 13 bases. Material: CD4+ T cells from PBMCs. V gene TRBV6-2 or TRBV6-3 combines with J gene TRBJ2-4, with TRBD2 as a possible D gene (5 bases). The source of this sequence is a human donor with multiple sclerosis. Here the CDR3 reads CASTRTGSIQYF. The CDR3 nucleotides are TGTGCCAGCACAAGGACTGGGAGCATTCAGTACTTC.